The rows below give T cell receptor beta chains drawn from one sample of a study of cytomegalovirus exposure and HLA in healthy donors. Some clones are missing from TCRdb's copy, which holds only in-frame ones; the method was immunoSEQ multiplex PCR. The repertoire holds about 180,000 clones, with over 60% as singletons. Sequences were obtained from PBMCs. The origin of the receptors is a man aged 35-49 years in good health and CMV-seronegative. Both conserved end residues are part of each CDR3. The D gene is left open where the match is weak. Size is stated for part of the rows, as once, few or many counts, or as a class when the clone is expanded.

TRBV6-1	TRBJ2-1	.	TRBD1	TGTGCCAGCAGTGTCACGAGGGACAGGGCCCAAGAGCAGTTCTTC	CASSVTRDRAQEQFF
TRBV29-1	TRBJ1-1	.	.	TGCAGCGTGTCAGGACAGCGGTACACTGAAGCTTTCTTT	CSVSGQRYTEAFF
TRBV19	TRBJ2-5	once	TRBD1	TGTGCCAGTAGTAGGTGGGGACAGACCCAAGAGACCCAGTACTTC	CASSRWGQTQETQYF
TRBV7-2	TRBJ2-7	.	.	TGTGCCAGCAGCCCCCTCCTCTACGAGCAGTACTTC	CASSPLLYEQYF
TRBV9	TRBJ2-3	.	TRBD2	TGTGCCAGCAGCGTAGGAAGTAGCGGGAGAGTCGGTACGCAGTATTTT	CASSVGSSGRVGTQYF
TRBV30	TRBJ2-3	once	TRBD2	TGTGCCTGGAGTTTATTTCAAGCGGGAGGGCCGGATACGCAGTATTTT	CAWSLFQAGGPDTQYF
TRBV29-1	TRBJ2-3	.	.	TGCAGCGTTGAAAGGGACACGGATACGCAGTATTTT	CSVERDTDTQYF
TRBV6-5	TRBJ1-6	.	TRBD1	TGTGCCAGCTACAGGGGTGTTGGTTCACCCCTCCACTTT	CASYRGVGSPLHF
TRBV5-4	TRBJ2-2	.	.	TGTGCCAGCAGCTCCCCGGGAAGGAACACCGGGGAGCTGTTTTTT	CASSSPGRNTGELFF
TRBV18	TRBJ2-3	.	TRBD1	TGTGCCAGCTCACCGGACAGGGGTAGCACAGATACGCAGTATTTT	CASSPDRGSTDTQYF
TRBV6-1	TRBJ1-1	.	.	TGTGCCAGCCTACAGGGAAGATTGAACACTGAAGCTTTCTTT	CASLQGRLNTEAFF
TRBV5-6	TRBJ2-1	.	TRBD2	TGTGCCAGCAGCTTCCTAGCGGGGGGGCGGAATGAGCAGTTCTTC	CASSFLAGGRNEQFF
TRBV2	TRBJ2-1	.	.	TGTGCCAGCATGAGGGCCTCGGGCAATGAGCAGTTCTTC	CASMRASGNEQFF